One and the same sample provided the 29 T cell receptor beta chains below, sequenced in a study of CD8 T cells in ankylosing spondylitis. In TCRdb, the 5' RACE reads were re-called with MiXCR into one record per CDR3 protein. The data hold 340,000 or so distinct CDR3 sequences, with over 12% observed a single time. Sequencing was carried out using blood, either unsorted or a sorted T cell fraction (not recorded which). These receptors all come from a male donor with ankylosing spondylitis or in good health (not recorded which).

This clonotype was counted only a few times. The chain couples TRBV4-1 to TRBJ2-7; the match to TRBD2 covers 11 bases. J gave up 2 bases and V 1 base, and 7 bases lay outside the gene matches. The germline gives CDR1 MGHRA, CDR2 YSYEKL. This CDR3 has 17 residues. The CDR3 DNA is TGCGCCAGCAGCCAAGTGGGGCTAGCGGGGGGAACCTACGAGCAGTACTTC. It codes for CASSQVGLAGGTYEQYF.

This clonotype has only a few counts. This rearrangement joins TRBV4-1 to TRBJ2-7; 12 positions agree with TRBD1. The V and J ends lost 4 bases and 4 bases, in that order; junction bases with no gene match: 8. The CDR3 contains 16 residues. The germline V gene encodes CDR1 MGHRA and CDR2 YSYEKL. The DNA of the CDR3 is TGCGCCAGCAGCCTCAACTCGGGACAGGGGGCGTACGAGCAGTACTTC. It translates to CASSLNSGQGAYEQYF.

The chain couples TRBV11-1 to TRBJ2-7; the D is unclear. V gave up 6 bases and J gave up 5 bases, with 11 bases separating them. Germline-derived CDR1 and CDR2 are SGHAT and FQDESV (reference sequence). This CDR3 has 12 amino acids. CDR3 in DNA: TGTGCCAGCAGACACAGTGCTCACGAGCAGTACTTC. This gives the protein CASRHSAHEQYF.

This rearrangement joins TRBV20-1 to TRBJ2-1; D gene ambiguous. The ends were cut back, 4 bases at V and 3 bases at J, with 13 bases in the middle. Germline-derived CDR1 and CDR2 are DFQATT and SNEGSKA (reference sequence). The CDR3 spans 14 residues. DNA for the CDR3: TGCAGTGCTATTCCAGGTGGTGGCTACAATGAGCAGTTCTTC. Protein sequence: CSAIPGGGYNEQFF.

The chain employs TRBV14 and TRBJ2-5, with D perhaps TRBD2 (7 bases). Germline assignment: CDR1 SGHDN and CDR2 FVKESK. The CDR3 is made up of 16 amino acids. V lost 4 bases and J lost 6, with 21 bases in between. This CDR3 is CASSRGEGGERKTQYF. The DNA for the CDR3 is TGTGCCAGCAGCCGAGGGGAGGGGGGAGAAAGGAAGACCCAGTACTTC.

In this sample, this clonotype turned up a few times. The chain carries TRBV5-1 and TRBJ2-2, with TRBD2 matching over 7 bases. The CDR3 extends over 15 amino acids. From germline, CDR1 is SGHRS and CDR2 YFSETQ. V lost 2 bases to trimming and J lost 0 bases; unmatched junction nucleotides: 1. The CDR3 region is CASSFREANTGELFF. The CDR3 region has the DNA TGCGCCAGCAGCTTTCGGGAGGCGAACACCGGGGAGCTGTTTTTT.

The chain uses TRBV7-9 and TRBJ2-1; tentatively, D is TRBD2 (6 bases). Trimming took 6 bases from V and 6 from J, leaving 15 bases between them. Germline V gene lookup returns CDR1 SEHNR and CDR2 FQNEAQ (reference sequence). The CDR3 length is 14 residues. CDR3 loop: CASSQARDSNEQFF. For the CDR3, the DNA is TGTGCCAGCAGTCAGGCCCGGGACTCCAATGAGCAGTTCTTC.

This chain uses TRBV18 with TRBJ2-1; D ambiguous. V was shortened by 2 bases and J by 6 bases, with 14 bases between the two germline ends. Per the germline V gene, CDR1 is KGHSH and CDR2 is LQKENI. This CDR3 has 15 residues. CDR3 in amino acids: CASSPAASGSNEQFF. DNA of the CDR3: TGTGCCAGCTCACCAGCAGCTTCGGGCTCCAATGAGCAGTTCTTC. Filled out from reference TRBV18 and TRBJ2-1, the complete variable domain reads NAGVMQNPRHLVRRRGQEARLRCSPMKGHSHVYWYRQLPEEGLKFMVYLQKENIIDESGMPKERFSAEFPKEGPSILRIQQVVRGDSAAYFCASSPAASGSNEQFFGPGTRLTVL.

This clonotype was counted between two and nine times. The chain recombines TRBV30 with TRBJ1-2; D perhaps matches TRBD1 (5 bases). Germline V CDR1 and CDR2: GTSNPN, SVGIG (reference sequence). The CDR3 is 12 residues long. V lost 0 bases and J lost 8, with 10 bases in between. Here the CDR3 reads CAWSVTEGGYTF. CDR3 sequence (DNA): TGTGCCTGGAGTGTGACAGAGGGAGGCTACACCTTC.

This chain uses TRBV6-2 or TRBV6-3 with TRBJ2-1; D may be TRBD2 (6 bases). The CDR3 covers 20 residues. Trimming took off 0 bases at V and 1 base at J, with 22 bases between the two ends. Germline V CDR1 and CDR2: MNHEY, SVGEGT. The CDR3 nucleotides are TGTGCCAGCAGTTACTCGAACAATGGGCGTAGCGGCGGATCCTACAATGAGCAGTTCTTC. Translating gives CASSYSNNGRSGGSYNEQFF.

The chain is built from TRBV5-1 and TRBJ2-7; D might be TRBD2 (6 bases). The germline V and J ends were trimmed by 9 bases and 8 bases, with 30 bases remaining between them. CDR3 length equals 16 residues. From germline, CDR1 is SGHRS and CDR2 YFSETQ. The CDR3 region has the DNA TGCGCCACCTGTCTCCGGCGGGGTACCACGTACTGGCAGCAGTACTTC. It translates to CATCLRRGTTYWQQYF.

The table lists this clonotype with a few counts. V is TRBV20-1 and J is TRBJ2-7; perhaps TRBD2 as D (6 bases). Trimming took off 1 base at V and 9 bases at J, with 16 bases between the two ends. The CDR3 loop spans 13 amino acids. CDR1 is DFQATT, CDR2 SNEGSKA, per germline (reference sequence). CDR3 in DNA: TGCAGTGCTAGAGGAGGTTCCGGGGGTGGGCAGTACTTC. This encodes CSARGGSGGGQYF.

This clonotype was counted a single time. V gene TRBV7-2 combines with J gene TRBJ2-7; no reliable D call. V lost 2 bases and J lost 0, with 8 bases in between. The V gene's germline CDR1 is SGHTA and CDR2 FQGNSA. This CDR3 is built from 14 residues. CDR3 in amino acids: CASSLQESSYEQYF. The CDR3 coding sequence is TGTGCCAGCAGCTTACAGGAAAGCTCCTACGAGCAGTACTTC.

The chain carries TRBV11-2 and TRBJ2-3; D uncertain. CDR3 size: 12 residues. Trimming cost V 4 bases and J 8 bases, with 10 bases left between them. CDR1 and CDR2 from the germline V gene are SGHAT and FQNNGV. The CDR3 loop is CASSSRSGTQYF. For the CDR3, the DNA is TGTGCCAGCAGCTCTAGGTCGGGTACGCAGTATTTT.

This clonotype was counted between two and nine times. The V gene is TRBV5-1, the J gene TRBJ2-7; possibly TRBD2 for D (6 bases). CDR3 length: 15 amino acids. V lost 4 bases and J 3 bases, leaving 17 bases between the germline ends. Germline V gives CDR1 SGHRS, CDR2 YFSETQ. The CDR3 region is CASSQAAGNSYEQYF. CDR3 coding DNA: TGCGCCAGCAGCCAGGCCGCGGGGAATAGCTACGAGCAGTACTTC.

CDR3 residues: CASSSLRGEGYTF. For the CDR3, the DNA is TGTGCCAGCAGTTCGCTCCGGGGGGAGGGCTACACCTTC. This chain uses TRBV12-3 or TRBV12-4 with TRBJ1-2, with a weak D call TRBD1 (5 bases). The CDR3 has 13 residues. The V end lost 4 bases, the J end lost 8 bases, and 14 bases lay between the germline ends.

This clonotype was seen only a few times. The CDR3 DNA reads as TGCAGTGCTAGACCAGGCTCCTCGTCCTACGAGCAGTACTTC. Protein product: CSARPGSSSYEQYF. This chain connects TRBV20-1 to TRBJ2-7; D uncertain. The CDR3 contains 14 residues. From germline, CDR1 is DFQATT and CDR2 SNEGSKA (reference sequence). The V end lost 2 bases, the J end lost 1 base, and 12 bases lay between the germline ends.

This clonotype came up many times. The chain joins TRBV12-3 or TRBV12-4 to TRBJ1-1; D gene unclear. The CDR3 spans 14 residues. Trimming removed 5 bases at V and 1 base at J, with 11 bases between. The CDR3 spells CASSRRTGNTEAFF. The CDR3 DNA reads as TGTGCCAGCAGTCGCCGGACTGGGAACACTGAAGCTTTCTTT.

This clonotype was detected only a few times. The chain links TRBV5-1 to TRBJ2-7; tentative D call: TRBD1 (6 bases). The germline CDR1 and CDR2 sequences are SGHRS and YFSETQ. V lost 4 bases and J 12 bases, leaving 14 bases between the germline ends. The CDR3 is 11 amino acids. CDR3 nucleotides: TGCGCCAGCAGCAGAGGACAGAGGGCGTACTTC. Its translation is CASSRGQRAYF.

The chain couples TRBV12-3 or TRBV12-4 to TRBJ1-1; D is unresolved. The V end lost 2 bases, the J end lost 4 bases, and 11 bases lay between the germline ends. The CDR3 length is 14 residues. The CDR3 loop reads CASSLSRLGTEAFF. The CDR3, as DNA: TGTGCCAGCAGTTTAAGTCGGCTGGGCACTGAAGCTTTCTTT.

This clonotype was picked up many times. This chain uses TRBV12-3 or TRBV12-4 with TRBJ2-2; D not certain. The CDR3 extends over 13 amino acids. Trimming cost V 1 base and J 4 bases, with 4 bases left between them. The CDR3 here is CASSLGITGELFF. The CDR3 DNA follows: TGTGCCAGCAGTTTAGGGATCACCGGGGAGCTGTTTTTT.

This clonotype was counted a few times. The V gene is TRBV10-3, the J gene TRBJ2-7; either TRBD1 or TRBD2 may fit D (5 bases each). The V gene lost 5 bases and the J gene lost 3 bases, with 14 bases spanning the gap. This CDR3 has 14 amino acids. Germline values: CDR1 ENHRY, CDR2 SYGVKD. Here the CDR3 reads CAISPTQGDYEQYF. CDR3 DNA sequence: TGTGCCATCAGTCCGACTCAGGGAGACTACGAGCAGTACTTC.

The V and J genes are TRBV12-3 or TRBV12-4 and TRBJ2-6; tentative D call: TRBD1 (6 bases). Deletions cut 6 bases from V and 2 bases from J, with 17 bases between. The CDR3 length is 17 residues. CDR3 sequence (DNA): TGTGCCAGCAGCCTACAGGGTGGTCGCGCTGGGGCCAACGTCCTGACTTTC. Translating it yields CASSLQGGRAGANVLTF.

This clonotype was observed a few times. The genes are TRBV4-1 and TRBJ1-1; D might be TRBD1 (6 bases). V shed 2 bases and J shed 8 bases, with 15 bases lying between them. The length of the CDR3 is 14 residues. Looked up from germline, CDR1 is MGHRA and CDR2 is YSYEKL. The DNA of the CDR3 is TGCGCCAGCAGCCAAAGGGTAAAGGGGGTCGAAGCTTTCTTT. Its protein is CASSQRVKGVEAFF.

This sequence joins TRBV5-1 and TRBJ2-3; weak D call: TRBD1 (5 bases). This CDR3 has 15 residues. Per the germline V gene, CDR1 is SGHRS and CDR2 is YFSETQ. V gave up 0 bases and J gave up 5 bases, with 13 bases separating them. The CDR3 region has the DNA TGCGCCAGCAGCTTGGGGCCCCAGGGCCTAGATACGCAGTATTTT. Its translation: CASSLGPQGLDTQYF.

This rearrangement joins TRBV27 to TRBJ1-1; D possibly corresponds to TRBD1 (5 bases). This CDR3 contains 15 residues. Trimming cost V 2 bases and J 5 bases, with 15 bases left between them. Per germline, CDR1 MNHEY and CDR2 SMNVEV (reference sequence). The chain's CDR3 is CASSLEGRVVTEAFF. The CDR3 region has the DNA TGTGCCAGCAGTTTAGAAGGCAGGGTCGTGACTGAAGCTTTCTTT.

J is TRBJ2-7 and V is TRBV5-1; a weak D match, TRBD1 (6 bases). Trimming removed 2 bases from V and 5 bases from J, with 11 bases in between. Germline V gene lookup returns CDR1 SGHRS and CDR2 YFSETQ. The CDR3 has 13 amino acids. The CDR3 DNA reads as TGCGCCAGCAGCTTTACAGGGCAGAACGAGCAGTACTTC. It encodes CASSFTGQNEQYF.

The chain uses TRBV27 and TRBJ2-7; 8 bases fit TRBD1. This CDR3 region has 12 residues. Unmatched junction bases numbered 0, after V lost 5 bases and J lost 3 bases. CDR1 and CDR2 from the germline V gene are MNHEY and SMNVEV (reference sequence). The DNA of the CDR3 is TGTGCCAGCAGTACAGGGGGCTACGAGCAGTACTTC. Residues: CASSTGGYEQYF.

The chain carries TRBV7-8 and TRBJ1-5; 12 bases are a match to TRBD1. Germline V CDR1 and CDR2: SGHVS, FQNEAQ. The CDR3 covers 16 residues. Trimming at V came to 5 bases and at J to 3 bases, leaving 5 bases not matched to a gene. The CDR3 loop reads CASSRGGQGANQPQHF. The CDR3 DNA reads TGTGCCAGCAGCCGCGGGGGACAGGGGGCCAATCAGCCCCAGCATTTT. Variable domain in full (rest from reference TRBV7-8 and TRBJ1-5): GAGVSQSPRYKVAKRGQDVALRCDPISGHVSLFWYQQALGQGPEFLTYFQNEAQLDKSGLPSDRFFAERPEGSVSTLKIQRTQQEDSAVYLCASSRGGQGANQPQHFGDGTRLSIL.